This TCR beta chain was identified during a study of blood T cell repertoires in COVID-19. Overall study: The United States, Italy and Spain provided the acute and convalescent COVID-19 samples.

In the study's own analysis: Nucleated cell counts were estimated from reference gene primer amplification. Generated by immunoSEQ multiplex PCR, the TCRdb table keeps only in-frame clones and is missing some. V, J and clone size were drawn from that table, and D and trimming were deduced from the DNA. Of some 310,000 clones detected, 90% appear once; the ten largest clones hold 2.9%. V was clipped by 0 bases and J by 4 bases, with 13 bases between them. There are 15 residues in the CDR3. Per the germline V gene, CDR1 is LGHNA and CDR2 is YNFKEQ. The chain recombines TRBV4-2 with TRBJ2-7; D is unresolved. The sequence was collected from a woman aged 25 to 39 with COVID-19, enrolled during active disease. Material for sequencing was peripheral blood. For the CDR3, the DNA is TGTGCCAGCAGCCAAGATCGCTCTACCGCTTACGAGCAGTACTTC. Encoded protein: CASSQDRSTAYEQYF.